This entry concerns a single T cell receptor beta chain. The antigen is not known. Profiled with immunoSEQ multiplex PCR; TCRdb holds only in-frame clones, not every one. The table shows approximately 30,000 clones, with about 72% occurring only once. This CDR3 region has 13 residues. The J segment lost 0 bases and the V segment lost 7 bases, leaving 2 bases of the junction unmatched. Germline loops: CDR1 LNHDA, CDR2 SQIVND (reference sequence). This sample was taken from a study of PD-1 blockade in classical Hodgkin lymphoma. Study results and caveats: Diversity similar to that of newly diagnosed patients was seen at baseline in complete responders. Underlying causes for the observed repertoire differences were not defined, possibly disease activity or prior therapy.

Indicated time point: cycle 4 day 1 (C4D1), after about 6 weeks of nivolumab. All patients relapsed after autologous stem cell transplantation, and brentuximab vedotin exposure varied. Patients reached a best response of complete response, partial response or progressive disease. The sample was peripheral blood mononuclear cells (PBMCs), taken before the fourth cycle of nivolumab. The V gene is TRBV19, the J gene TRBJ1-1; 7 nucleotides match TRBD1. The receptor comes from a human donor with classical Hodgkin lymphoma. CDR3 coding DNA: TGTGCCAGTAAGGGACAGTTGAACACTGAAGCTTTCTTT. Amino acids: CASKGQLNTEAFF.